This TCR beta chain was profiled in a study of Graves' ophthalmopathy and Graves' hyperthyroidism. Amplified TCR beta CDR3 regions were obtained using RNA transcripts as template. The workflow started with a first-round RT-PCR run with HTBI primers and then moved on to a second-round multiplex PCR. Via MiXCR, TCRdb re-called the multiplex PCR reads, giving one row per CDR3 protein. The sample consists of about 370,000 distinct CDR3 sequences, 18% of them appearing once. The CDR3 totals 15 residues. V was shortened by 2 bases and J by 1 base, with 14 bases between the two germline ends. The germline V gene encodes CDR1 DFQATT and CDR2 SNEGSKA (reference sequence). This clonotype was detected ten times or more. If patients had other autoimmune diseases, uncontrolled infections, pregnancy or lactation, they were excluded. The diagnostic workup employed clinical symptoms, serum thyroxine, TRAb, thyroid ultrasound and orbital computed tomography. Around 10 ml of fresh blood yielded the PBMCs by density gradient.

The specimen sequenced was peripheral blood. This TCR was sampled from a woman between 18 and 29 years old with Graves' ophthalmopathy. This chain links TRBV20-1 with TRBJ1-1; D unclear. CDR3: CSARSLFRGNTEAFF. For the CDR3, the DNA is TGCAGTGCTAGATCTCTATTTCGGGGGAACACTGAAGCTTTCTTT.